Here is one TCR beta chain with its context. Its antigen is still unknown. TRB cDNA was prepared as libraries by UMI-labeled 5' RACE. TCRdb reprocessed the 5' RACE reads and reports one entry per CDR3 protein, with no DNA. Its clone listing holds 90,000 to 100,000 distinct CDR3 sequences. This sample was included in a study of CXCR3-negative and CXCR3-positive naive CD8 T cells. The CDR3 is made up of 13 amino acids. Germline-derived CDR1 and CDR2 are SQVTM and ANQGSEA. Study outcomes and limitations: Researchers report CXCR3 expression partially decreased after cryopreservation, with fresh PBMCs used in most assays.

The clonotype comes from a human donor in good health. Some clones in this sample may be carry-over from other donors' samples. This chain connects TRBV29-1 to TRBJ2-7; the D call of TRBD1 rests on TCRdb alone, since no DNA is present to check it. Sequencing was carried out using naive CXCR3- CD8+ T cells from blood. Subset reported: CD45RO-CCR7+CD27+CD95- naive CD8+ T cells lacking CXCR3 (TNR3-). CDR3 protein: CSVRDRGSYEQYF.